This T cell receptor beta chain was profiled in a study of regulatory T cells in long-lasting Graves disease. Arm-PCR of CDR3 regions and iRepertoire HTBI primers were the basis on which TCR beta libraries were built. Using its own MiXCR run on the multiplex PCR reads, TCRdb lists one record per CDR3 protein. This table holds under 350,000 distinct CDR3 sequences, around 21% found once. This clonotype was seen a few times. Its antigen is as yet unknown. Points from the study as a whole: Patients with persistent Graves' had lower TCR diversity than newly diagnosed patients.

CDR1 and CDR2 (germline): GTSNPN, SVGIG (reference sequence). This CDR3 has 14 amino acids. Trimming shortened V by 4 bases and J by 5 bases, and 17 bases separated the two germline ends. Time point here: persistent/refractory GD, antithyroid drugs over 5 years with positive TRAb. Generation of the TCR library employed RNA extracted from PBMCs. The V call is TRBV30, the J call TRBJ2-5, with D uncertain. The sequence derives from a female donor with Graves disease. Sample: peripheral blood mononuclear cells (PBMCs), taken when the disease was refractory, from a patient treated with antithyroid drugs. The CDR3 here is CAWTGTFTVETQYF. CDR3 in DNA: TGTGCCTGGACCGGTACTTTCACGGTGGAGACCCAGTACTTC.